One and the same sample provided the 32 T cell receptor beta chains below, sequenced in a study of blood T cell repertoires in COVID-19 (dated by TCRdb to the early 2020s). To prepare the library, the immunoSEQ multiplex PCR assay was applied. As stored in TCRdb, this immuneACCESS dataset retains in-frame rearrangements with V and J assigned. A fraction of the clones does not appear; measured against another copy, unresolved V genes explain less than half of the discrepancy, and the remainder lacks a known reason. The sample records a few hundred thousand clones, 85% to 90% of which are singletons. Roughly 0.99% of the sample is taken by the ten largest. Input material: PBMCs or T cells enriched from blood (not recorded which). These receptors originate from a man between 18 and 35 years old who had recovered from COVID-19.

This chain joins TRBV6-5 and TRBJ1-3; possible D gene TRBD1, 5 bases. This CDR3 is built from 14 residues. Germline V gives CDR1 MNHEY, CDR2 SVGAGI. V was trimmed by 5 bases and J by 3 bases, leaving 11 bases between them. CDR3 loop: CASSRGSSGNTIYF. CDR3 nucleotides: TGTGCCAGCAGTCGGGGGAGTAGTGGAAACACCATATATTTT.

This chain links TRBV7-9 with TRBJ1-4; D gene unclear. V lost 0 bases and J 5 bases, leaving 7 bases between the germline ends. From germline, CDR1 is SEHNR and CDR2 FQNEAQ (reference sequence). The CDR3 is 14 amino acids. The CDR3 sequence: CASSLAVMNEKLFF. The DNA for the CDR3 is TGTGCCAGCAGCTTAGCCGTAATGAATGAAAAACTGTTTTTT.

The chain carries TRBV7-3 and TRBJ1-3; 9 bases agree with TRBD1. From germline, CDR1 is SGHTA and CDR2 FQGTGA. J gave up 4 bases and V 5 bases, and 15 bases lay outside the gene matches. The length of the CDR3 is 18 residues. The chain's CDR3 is CASSPGTGTTSWGNTIYF. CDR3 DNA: TGTGCCAGCAGCCCCGGGACAGGGACAACGAGCTGGGGAAACACCATATATTTT.

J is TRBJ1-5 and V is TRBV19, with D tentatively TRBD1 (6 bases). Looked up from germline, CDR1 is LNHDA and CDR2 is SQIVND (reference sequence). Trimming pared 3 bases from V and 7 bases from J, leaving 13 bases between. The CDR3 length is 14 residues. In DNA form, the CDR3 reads TGTGCCAGTAGTATTTTCGGGACAACCCAGCCCCAGCATTTT. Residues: CASSIFGTTQPQHF.

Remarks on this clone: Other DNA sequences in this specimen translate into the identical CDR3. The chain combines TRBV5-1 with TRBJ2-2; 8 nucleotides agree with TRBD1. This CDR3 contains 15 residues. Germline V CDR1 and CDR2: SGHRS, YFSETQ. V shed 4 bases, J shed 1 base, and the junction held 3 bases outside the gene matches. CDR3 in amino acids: CASSLGQGNTGELFF. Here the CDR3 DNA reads TGCGCCAGCAGCCTAGGACAGGGGAACACCGGGGAGCTGTTTTTT.

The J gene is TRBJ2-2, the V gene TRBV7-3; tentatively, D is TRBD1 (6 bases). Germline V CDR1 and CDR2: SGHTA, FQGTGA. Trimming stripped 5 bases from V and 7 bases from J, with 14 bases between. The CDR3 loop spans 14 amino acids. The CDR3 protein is CASSTRTANGELFF. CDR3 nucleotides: TGTGCCAGCAGCACTCGGACAGCTAACGGGGAGCTGTTTTTT.

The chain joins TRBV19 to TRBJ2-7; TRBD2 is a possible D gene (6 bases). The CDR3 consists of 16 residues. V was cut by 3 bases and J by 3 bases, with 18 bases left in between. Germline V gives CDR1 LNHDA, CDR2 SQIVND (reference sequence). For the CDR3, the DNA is TGTGCCAGTAGTATGGGCGGCCGGGGGAACCTCTACGAGCAGTACTTC. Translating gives CASSMGGRGNLYEQYF. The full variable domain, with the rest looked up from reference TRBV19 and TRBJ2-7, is DGGITQSPKYLFRKEGQNVTLSCEQNLNHDAMYWYRQDPGQGLRLIYYSQIVNDFQKGDIAEGYSVSREKKESFPLTVTSAQKNPTAFYLCASSMGGRGNLYEQYFGPGTRLTVT.

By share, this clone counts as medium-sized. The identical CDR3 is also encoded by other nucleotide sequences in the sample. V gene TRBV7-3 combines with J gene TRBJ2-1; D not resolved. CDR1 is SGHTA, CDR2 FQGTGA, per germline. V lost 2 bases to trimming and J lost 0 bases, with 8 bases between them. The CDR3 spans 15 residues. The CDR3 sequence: CASSLGLHSYNEQFF. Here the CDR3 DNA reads TGTGCCAGCAGCTTAGGCCTTCACTCCTACAATGAGCAGTTCTTC.

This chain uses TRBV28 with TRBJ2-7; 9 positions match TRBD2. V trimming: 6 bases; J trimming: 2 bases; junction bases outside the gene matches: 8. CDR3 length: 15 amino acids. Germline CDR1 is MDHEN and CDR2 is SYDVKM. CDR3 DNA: TGTGCCAGCAGATCCACTAGCGGGCCTACCTACGAGCAGTACTTC. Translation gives CASRSTSGPTYEQYF.

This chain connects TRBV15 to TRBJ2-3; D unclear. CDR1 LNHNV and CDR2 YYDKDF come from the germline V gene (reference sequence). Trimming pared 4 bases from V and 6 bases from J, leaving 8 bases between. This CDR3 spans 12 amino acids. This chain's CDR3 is CATSTGWDTQYF. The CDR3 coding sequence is TGTGCCACCAGCACCGGGTGGGATACGCAGTATTTT.

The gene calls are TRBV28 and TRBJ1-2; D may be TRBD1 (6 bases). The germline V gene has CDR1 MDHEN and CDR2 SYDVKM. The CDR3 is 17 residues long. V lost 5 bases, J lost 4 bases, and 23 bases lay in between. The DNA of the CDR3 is TGTGCCAGCAGTCGGTATGGGGGGGATACAGGGATCTATGGCTACACCTTC. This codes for CASSRYGGDTGIYGYTF.

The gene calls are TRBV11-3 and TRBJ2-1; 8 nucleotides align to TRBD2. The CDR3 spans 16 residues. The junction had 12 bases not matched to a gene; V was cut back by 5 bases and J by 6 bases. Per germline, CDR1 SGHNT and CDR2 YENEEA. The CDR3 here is CASSGRGREGGNEQFF. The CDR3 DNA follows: TGTGCCAGCAGCGGAAGGGGCCGGGAGGGGGGCAATGAGCAGTTCTTC.

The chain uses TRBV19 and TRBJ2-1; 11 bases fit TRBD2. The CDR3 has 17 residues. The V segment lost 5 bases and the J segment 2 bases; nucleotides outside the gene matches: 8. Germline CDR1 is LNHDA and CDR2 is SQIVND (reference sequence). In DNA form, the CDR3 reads TGTGCCAGTAGTGCCTCGTCACTAGCGGGAGCCTACAATGAGCAGTTCTTC. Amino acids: CASSASSLAGAYNEQFF.

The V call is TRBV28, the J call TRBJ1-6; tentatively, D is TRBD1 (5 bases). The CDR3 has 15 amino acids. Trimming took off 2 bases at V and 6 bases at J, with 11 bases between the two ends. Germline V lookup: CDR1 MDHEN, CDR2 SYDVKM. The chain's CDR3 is CASSLTGTSNSPLHF. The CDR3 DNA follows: TGTGCCAGCAGTTTAACTGGGACTAGTAATTCACCCCTCCACTTT.

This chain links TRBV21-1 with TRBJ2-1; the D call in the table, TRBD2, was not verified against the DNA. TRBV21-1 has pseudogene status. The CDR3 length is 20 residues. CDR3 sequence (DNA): TGTGCCAGCAGCAAAGGAGGGGACCGGAGCGGGCTTCCTCTCGGCAATGAGCAGTTCTTC. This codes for CASSKGGDRSGLPLGNEQFF.

The CDR3 sequence is CASSYSRSIRSGYTF. The CDR3 DNA reads as TGTGCCAGCAGTTACTCTCGGAGCATTCGGAGTGGCTACACCTTC. The chain employs TRBV6-5 and TRBJ1-2; the D is unclear. Germline CDR1 MNHEY, CDR2 SVGAGI. Trimming took off 0 bases at V and 7 bases at J, with 15 bases between the two ends. There are 15 residues in the CDR3.

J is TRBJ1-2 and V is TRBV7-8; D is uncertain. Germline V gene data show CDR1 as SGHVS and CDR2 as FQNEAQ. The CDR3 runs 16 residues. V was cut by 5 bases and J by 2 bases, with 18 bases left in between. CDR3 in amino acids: CASSARIKTENYGYTF. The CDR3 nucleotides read TGTGCCAGCAGCGCACGAATAAAAACAGAGAACTATGGCTACACCTTC. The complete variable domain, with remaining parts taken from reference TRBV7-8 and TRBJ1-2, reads GAGVSQSPRYKVAKRGQDVALRCDPISGHVSLFWYQQALGQGPEFLTYFQNEAQLDKSGLPSDRFFAERPEGSVSTLKIQRTQQEDSAVYLCASSARIKTENYGYTFGSGTRLTVV.

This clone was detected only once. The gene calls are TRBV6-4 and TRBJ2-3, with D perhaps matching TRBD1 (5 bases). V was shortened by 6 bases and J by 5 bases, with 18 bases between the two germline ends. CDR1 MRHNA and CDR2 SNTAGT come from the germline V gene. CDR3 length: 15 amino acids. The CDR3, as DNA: TGTGCCAGCAGGCAGGCGGCAGGGAATGTAGATACGCAGTATTTT. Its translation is CASRQAAGNVDTQYF.

The CDR3 here is CATQGTGLNEKLFF. The CDR3 DNA follows: TGTGCCACCCAAGGGACAGGGCTTAATGAAAAACTGTTTTTT. The J gene is TRBJ1-4, the V gene TRBV24-1; 9 bases are a match to TRBD1. Germline trimming cut 9 bases from V and 4 bases from J; bases unmatched to any gene: 5. CDR1 is KGHDR and CDR2 is SFDVKD in the germline V gene. CDR3 length equals 14 residues.

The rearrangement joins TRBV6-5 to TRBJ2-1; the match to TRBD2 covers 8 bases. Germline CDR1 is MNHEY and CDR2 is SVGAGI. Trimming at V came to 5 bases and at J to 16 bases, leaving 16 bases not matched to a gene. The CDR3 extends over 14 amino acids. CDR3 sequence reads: CASSPPGRASNYFF. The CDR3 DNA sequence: TGTGCCAGCAGTCCCCCCGGGAGGGCTAGCAACTACTTCTTC.

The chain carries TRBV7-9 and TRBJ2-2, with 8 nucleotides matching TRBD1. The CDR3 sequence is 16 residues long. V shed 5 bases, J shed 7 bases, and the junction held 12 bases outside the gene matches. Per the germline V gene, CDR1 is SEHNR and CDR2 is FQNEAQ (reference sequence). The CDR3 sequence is CASSPSGGLTIGELFF. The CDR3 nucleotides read TGTGCCAGCAGCCCGTCAGGGGGCTTAACTATCGGGGAGCTGTTTTTT.

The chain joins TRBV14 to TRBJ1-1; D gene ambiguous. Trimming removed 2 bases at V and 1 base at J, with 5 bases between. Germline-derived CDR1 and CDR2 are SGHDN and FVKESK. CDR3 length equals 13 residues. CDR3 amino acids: CASSQSGNTEAFF. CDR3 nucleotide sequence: TGTGCCAGCAGCCAATCAGGGAACACTGAAGCTTTCTTT.

CDR3 coding DNA: TGTGCCAGCAGCGTACTCGGGGGGCAAAGCACAGATACGCAGTATTTT. It encodes CASSVLGGQSTDTQYF. The chain combines TRBV9 with TRBJ2-3, with D tentatively TRBD2 (7 bases). V was trimmed by 1 base and J by 0 bases, leaving 12 bases between them. Germline V CDR1 and CDR2: SGDLS, YYNGEE. The CDR3 totals 16 residues.

The CDR3 DNA reads as TGCAGCGTTGAAAGGGGTCAGTCCCTTGGCGAAAAACTGTTTTTT. Its translation: CSVERGQSLGEKLFF. The chain is built from TRBV29-1 and TRBJ1-4; D possibly corresponds to TRBD1 (5 bases). Trimming shortened V by 2 bases and J by 8 bases, and 18 bases separated the two germline ends. This CDR3 is 15 amino acids long. CDR1 SQVTM and CDR2 ANQGSEA come from the germline V gene.

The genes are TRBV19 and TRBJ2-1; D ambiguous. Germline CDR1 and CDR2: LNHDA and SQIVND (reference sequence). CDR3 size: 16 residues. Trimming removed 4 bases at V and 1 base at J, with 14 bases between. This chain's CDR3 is CASSTSDFSSYNEQFF. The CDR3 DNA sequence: TGTGCCAGTAGTACTTCAGACTTCTCATCCTACAATGAGCAGTTCTTC.

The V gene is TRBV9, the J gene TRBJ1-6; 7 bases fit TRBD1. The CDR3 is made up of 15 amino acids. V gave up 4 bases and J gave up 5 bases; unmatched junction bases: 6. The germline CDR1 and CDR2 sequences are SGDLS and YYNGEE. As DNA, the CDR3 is TGTGCCAGCAGCATCCGGACAGGCAATAATTCACCCCTCCACTTT. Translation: CASSIRTGNNSPLHF. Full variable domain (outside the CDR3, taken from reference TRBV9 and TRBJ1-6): DSGVTQTPKHLITATGQRVTLRCSPRSGDLSVYWYQQSLDQGLQFLIQYYNGEERAKGNILERFSAQQFPDLHSELNLSSLELGDSALYFCASSIRTGNNSPLHFGNGTRLTVT.

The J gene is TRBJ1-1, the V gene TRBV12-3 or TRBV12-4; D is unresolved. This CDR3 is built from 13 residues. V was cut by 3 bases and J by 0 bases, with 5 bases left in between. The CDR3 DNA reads TGTGCCAGCAGTTTTTTTATGAACACTGAAGCTTTCTTT. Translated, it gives CASSFFMNTEAFF.

For the CDR3, the DNA is TGTGCCAGCAGTTTGGGCAGGGTCTATGGCTACACCTTC. Translating it yields CASSLGRVYGYTF. This sequence joins TRBV6-5 and TRBJ1-2, with D maybe TRBD1 (5 bases). The CDR3 has 13 residues. V lost 4 bases and J 4 bases, leaving 10 bases between the germline ends. Germline CDR1 reads MNHEY; CDR2 reads SVGAGI.

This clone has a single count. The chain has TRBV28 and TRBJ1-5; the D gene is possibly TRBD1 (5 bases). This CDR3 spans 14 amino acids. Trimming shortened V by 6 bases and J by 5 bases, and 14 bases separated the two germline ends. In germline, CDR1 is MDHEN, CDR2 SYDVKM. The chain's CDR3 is CASSPGGGYQPQHF. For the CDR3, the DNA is TGTGCCAGCAGCCCCGGCGGGGGTTATCAGCCCCAGCATTTT.

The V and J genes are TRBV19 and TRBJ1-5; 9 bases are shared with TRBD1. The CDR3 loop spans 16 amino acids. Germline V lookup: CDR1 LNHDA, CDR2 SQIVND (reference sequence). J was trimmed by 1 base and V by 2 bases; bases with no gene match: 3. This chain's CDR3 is CASSIYGTGSNQPQHF. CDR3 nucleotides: TGTGCCAGTAGTATATACGGGACAGGGAGCAATCAGCCCCAGCATTTT. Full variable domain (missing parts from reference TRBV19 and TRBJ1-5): DGGITQSPKYLFRKEGQNVTLSCEQNLNHDAMYWYRQDPGQGLRLIYYSQIVNDFQKGDIAEGYSVSREKKESFPLTVTSAQKNPTAFYLCASSIYGTGSNQPQHFGDGTRLSIL.

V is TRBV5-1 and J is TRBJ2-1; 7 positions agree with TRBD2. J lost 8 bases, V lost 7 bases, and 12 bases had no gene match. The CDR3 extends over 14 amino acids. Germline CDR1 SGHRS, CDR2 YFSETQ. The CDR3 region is CASRGLAVSDEQFF. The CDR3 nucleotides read TGCGCCAGCCGAGGCCTAGCGGTAAGCGATGAGCAGTTCTTC.

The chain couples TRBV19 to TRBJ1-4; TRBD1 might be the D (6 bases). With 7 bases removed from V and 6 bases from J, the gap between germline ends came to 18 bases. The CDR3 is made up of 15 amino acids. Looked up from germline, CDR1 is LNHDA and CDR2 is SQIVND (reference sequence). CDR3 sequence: CASTAPGGADEKLFF. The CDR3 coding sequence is TGTGCCAGTACTGCCCCCGGGGGGGCCGATGAAAAACTGTTTTTT.